A single sample is the source of the 20 T cell receptor beta chains below, sequenced in a study of shared clonotypes between healthy human individuals. Using immunoSEQ multiplex PCR, the repertoire was profiled, and TCRdb retains in-frame clones only, with some absent. The data contain about 2.1 million clones, over 85% of them seen just once; the ten biggest clones take up less than 2%. CD45RO-negative CD8 cells positively selected for CCR7 made up the naive population, which excluded terminally differentiated effector memory CD45RA+ cells. The source material was naive CD8+ T cells from PBMCs. Every receptor here comes from a man aged 18 to 30 in good health. Some clones in this sample may be carry-over from other donors' samples.

This rearrangement joins TRBV19 to TRBJ2-7, with D unclear. Looked up from germline, CDR1 is LNHDA and CDR2 is SQIVND (reference sequence). The CDR3 runs 13 residues. Trimming removed 1 base from V and 6 bases from J, with 10 bases in between. The CDR3 DNA sequence: TGTGCCAGTAGTATAGCCGGGCTCTCCGAGCAGTACTTC. Translation: CASSIAGLSEQYF.

CDR3 residues: CASSLLAGGGYYEQYF. The CDR3 DNA sequence: TGTGCCAGCAGCCTACTAGCGGGAGGCGGTTACTACGAGCAGTACTTC. The rearrangement joins TRBV7-6 to TRBJ2-7; 12 nucleotides align to TRBD2. With V trimmed by 5 bases and J by 3 bases, 8 bases remained unmatched. Germline V gene lookup returns CDR1 SGHVS and CDR2 FNYEAQ. The CDR3 runs 16 residues. Full variable domain (remainder filled in from reference TRBV7-6 and TRBJ2-7): GAGVSQSPRYKVTKRGQDVALRCDPISGHVSLYWYRQALGQGPEFLTYFNYEAQQDKSGLPNDRFSAERPEGSISTLTIQRTEQRDSAMYRCASSLLAGGGYYEQYFGPGTRLTVT.

A word on this clone: Other DNA sequences within the sample encode an identical CDR3. The V call is TRBV7-3, the J call TRBJ2-1, with 8 bases aligning to TRBD2. The CDR3 runs to 14 residues. Germline loops: CDR1 SGHTA, CDR2 FQGTGA. V shed 2 bases, J shed 5 bases, and the junction held 2 bases outside the gene matches. CDR3 amino acids: CASSLAGGNNEQFF. CDR3 nucleotide sequence: TGTGCCAGCAGCTTAGCGGGAGGTAACAATGAGCAGTTCTTC.

Worth noting for this clone: The same CDR3 can be traced to other DNA sequences in this sample. The chain recombines TRBV7-9 with TRBJ1-2; D call uncertain. Trimming took 5 bases from V and 2 from J, leaving 9 bases between them. In germline, CDR1 is SEHNR, CDR2 FQNEAQ (reference sequence). This CDR3 is 13 amino acids long. The CDR3 region is CASSLDGNYGYTF. In nucleotides, the CDR3 is TGTGCCAGCAGCCTGGACGGCAACTATGGCTACACCTTC.

The chain links TRBV6-1 to TRBJ1-5; 11 bases are a match to TRBD1. Germline lookup yields CDR1 MNHNS and CDR2 SASEGT. V lost 3 bases to trimming and J lost 1 base; unmatched junction nucleotides: 5. The CDR3 has 17 residues. The CDR3 loop reads CASSERDRGISNQPQHF. Here the CDR3 DNA reads TGTGCCAGCAGTGAGCGGGACAGGGGGATCAGCAATCAGCCCCAGCATTTT.

This clone has only one observation. The V gene is TRBV19, the J gene TRBJ2-7, with 7 bases matching TRBD1. V lost 5 bases, J lost 2 bases, and 6 bases stayed unmatched. Germline loops: CDR1 LNHDA, CDR2 SQIVND (reference sequence). This CDR3 comprises 14 residues. CDR3 residues: CASSAADRAYEQYF. The CDR3 bases are TGTGCCAGTAGTGCCGCCGACAGGGCCTACGAGCAGTACTTC.

The V call is TRBV28, the J call TRBJ1-5; weak D call: TRBD1 (5 bases). In germline, CDR1 is MDHEN, CDR2 SYDVKM. V was clipped by 7 bases and J by 0 bases, with 25 bases between them. The length of the CDR3 is 19 residues. The CDR3 nucleotides are TGTGCCAGCAATAAACCACAGGCCAAGGCCCTTTATAGCAATCAGCCCCAGCATTTT. Its translation is CASNKPQAKALYSNQPQHF.

With respect to this clone: At the DNA level, this CDR3 is encoded by other sequences in the same sample as well. The J gene is TRBJ1-5, the V gene TRBV19; 8 positions match TRBD1. The germline gives CDR1 LNHDA, CDR2 SQIVND (reference sequence). The CDR3 consists of 13 residues. Germline trimming cut 5 bases from V and 7 bases from J; bases unmatched to any gene: 4. The CDR3 loop reads CASSDRGDQPQHF. The CDR3 DNA reads TGTGCCAGTAGTGACAGGGGAGACCAGCCCCAGCATTTT.

As regards this clone: Other DNA variants within this sample encode the same CDR3. This chain joins TRBV29-1 and TRBJ2-7, with D unresolved. Deletions cut 6 bases from V and 1 base from J, with 10 bases between. Germline CDR1 reads SQVTM; CDR2 reads ANQGSEA. The CDR3 consists of 12 residues. Written as DNA, the CDR3 is TGCAGCGTCGGGTGGGGTTCCTACGAGCAGTACTTC. This sequence encodes CSVGWGSYEQYF.

The chain is built from TRBV25-1 and TRBJ2-5; D is ambiguous. The CDR3 extends over 14 amino acids. CDR1 and CDR2 from the germline V gene are MGHDK and SYGVNS. Deletions cut 0 bases from V and 4 bases from J, with 9 bases between. The CDR3 coding sequence is TGTGCCAGCAGTGAATATCGAGTTACAGAGACCCAGTACTTC. Translating gives CASSEYRVTETQYF.

The CDR3 region has the DNA TGTGCCAGCAGCTTCCTCCCGACAGGGGCGACAACTAATGAAAAACTGTTTTTT. It specifies CASSFLPTGATTNEKLFF. V gene TRBV7-6 combines with J gene TRBJ1-4, with 8 bases matching TRBD1. The germline gives CDR1 SGHVS, CDR2 FNYEAQ. J was trimmed by 0 bases and V by 3 bases; bases with no gene match: 9. The CDR3 is made up of 18 amino acids.

There are a few counts of this clone. The genes are TRBV29-1 and TRBJ2-2; no clear D. This CDR3 has 13 residues. Germline CDR1 and CDR2: SQVTM and ANQGSEA. Trimming pared 7 bases from V and 3 bases from J, leaving 12 bases between. Here the CDR3 reads CSAIEWDTGELFF. The DNA of the CDR3 is TGCAGCGCCATTGAATGGGACACCGGGGAGCTGTTTTTT.

J is TRBJ2-2 and V is TRBV13; no reliable D call. Between the trimmed V and J ends, which lost 0 bases and 8 bases, there was a span of 13 bases. The germline V gene encodes CDR1 PRHDT and CDR2 FYEKMQ (reference sequence). This CDR3 is built from 15 residues. The CDR3 DNA reads TGTGCCAGCAGCTTAGGCGTAAGAGTCCCTGGGGAGCTGTTTTTT. As protein: CASSLGVRVPGELFF.

The rearrangement uses TRBV15 and TRBJ1-3; no clear D. V lost 8 bases and J lost 2, with 13 bases in between. There are 14 residues in the CDR3. Germline CDR1 LNHNV, CDR2 YYDKDF (reference sequence). The chain's CDR3 is CATEEVGTGNTIYF. The CDR3 DNA reads as TGTGCCACCGAAGAGGTGGGGACTGGAAACACCATATATTTT.

The rearrangement joins TRBV12-5 to TRBJ1-4; D unclear. The CDR3 runs to 13 residues. Germline V lookup: CDR1 LGHNT, CDR2 FRNRAP. Trimming took 9 bases from V and 0 from J, leaving 8 bases between them. CDR3 loop: CARGTATNEKLFF. The CDR3 bases are TGTGCTAGAGGAACTGCAACTAATGAAAAACTGTTTTTT.

The V call is TRBV29-1, the J call TRBJ2-7; no clear D gene. Trimming cost V 3 bases and J 6 bases, with 12 bases left between them. The CDR3 is made up of 12 amino acids. CDR1 is SQVTM, CDR2 ANQGSEA, per germline. The CDR3 spells CSVEKVSREQYF. The CDR3 DNA is TGCAGCGTTGAGAAGGTCTCTCGCGAGCAGTACTTC.

V gene TRBV5-1 combines with J gene TRBJ1-4; TRBD1 agrees at 8 bases. The J segment lost 8 bases and the V segment lost 4 bases, leaving 13 bases of the junction unmatched. The CDR3 has 16 amino acids. From germline, CDR1 is SGHRS and CDR2 YFSETQ. In DNA, the CDR3 is TGCGCCAGCAGCCGGACAGGGCGCGACGACCTGGAAAAACTGTTTTTT. Translated: CASSRTGRDDLEKLFF. Full variable domain (missing parts from reference TRBV5-1 and TRBJ1-4): KAGVTQTPRYLIKTRGQQVTLSCSPISGHRSVSWYQQTPGQGLQFLFEYFSETQRNKGNFPGRFSGRQFSNSRSEMNVSTLELGDSALYLCASSRTGRDDLEKLFFGSGTQLSVL.

For this clone: Other DNA sequences of this sample code for an identical CDR3. This CDR3 is CASSVVGGASSYNEQFF. The CDR3 DNA sequence: TGTGCCAGCAGCGTAGTAGGCGGGGCAAGCTCCTACAATGAGCAGTTCTTC. The chain uses TRBV9 and TRBJ2-1; D is possibly TRBD2 (6 bases). The V gene's germline CDR1 is SGDLS and CDR2 YYNGEE. This CDR3 spans 17 amino acids. Trimming pared 0 bases from V and 0 bases from J, leaving 13 bases between.

This rearrangement joins TRBV5-6 to TRBJ2-3; 7 bases are shared with TRBD2. Germline V gene sequence: CDR1 SGHDT, CDR2 YYEEEE. The CDR3 is made up of 17 amino acids. V shed 4 bases, J shed 4 bases, and the junction held 15 bases outside the gene matches. CDR3 protein: CASSRITGRLASDTQYF. CDR3 bases: TGTGCCAGCAGCCGAATTACCGGGAGGCTAGCATCAGATACGCAGTATTTT.

The rearrangement joins TRBV4-1 to TRBJ2-1, with D tentatively TRBD1 or TRBD2 (5 bases each). This CDR3 has 16 residues. V was pared by 0 bases and J by 0 bases, with 9 bases between. Germline CDR1 is MGHRA and CDR2 is YSYEKL. In DNA, the CDR3 is TGCGCCAGCAGCCAAGAGGGACCTAGCTCCTACAATGAGCAGTTCTTC. Translation gives CASSQEGPSSYNEQFF.